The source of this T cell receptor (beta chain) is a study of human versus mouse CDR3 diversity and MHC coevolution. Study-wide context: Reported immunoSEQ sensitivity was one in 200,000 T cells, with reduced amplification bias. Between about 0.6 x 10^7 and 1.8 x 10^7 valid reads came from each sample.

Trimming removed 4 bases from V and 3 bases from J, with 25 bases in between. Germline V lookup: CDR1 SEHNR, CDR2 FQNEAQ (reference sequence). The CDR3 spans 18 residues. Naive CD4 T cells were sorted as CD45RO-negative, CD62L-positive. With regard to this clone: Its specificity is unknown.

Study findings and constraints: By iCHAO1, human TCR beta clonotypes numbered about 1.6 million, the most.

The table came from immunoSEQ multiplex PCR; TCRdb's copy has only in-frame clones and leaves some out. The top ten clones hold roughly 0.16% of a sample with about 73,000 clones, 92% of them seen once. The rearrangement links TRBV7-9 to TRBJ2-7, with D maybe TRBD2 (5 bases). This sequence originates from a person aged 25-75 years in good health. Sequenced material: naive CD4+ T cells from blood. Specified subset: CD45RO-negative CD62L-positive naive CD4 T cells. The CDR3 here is CASSSALAQGRHYYEQYF. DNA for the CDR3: TGTGCCAGCAGCTCCGCATTAGCCCAAGGGAGACACTACTACGAGCAGTACTTC.